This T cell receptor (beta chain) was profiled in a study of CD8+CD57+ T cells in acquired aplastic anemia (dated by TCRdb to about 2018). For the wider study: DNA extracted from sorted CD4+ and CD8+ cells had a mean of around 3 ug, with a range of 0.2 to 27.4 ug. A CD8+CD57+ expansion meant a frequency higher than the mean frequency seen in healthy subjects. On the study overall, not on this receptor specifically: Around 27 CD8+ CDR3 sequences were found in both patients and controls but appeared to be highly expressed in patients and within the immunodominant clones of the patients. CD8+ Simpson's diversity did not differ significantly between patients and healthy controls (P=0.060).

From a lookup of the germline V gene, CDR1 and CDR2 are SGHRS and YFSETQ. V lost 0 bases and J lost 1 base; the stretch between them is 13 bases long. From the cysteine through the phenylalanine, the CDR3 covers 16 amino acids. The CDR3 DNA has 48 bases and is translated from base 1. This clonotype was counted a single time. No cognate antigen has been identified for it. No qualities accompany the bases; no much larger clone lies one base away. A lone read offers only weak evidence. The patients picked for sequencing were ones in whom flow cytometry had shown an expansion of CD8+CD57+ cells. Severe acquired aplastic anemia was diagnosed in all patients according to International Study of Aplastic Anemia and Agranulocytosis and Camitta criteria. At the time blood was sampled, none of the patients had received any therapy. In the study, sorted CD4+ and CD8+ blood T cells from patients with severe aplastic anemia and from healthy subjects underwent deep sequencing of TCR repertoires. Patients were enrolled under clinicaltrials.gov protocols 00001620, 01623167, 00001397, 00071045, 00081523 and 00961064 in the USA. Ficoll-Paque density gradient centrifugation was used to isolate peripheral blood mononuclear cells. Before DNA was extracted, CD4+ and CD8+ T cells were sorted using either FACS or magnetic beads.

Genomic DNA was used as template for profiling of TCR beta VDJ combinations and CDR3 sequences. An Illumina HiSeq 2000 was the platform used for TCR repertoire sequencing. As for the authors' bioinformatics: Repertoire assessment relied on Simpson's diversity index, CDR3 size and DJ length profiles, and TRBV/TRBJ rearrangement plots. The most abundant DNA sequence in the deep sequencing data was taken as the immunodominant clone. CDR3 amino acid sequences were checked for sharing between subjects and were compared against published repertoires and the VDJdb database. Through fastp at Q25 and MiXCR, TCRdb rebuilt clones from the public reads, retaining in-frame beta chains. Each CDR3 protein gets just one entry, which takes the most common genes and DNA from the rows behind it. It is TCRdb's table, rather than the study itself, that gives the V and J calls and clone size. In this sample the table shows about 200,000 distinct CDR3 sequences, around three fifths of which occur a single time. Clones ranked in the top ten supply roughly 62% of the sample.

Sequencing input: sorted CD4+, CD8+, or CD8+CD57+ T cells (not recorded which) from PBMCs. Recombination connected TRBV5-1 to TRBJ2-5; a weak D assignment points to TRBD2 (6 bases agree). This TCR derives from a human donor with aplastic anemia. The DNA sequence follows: TGCGCCAGCAGCTTGGCCGGGGGAAGGTCCCAAGAGACCCAGTACTTC. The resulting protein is CASSLAGGRSQETQYF.